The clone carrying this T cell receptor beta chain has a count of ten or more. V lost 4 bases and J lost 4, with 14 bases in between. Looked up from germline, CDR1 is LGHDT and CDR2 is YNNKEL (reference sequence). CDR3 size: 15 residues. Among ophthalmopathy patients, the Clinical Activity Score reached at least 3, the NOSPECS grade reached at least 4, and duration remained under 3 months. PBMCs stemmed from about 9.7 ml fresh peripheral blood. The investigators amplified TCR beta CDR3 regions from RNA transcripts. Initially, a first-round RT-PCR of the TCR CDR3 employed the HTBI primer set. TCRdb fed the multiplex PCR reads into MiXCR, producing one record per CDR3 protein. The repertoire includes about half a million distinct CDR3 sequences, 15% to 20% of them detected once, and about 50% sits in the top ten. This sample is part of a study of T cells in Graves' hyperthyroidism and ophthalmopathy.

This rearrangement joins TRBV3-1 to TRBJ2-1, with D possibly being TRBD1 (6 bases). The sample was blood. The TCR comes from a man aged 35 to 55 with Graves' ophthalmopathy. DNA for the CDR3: TGTGCCAGCAGCCCCGAACTGGGGGCGTACAATGAGCAGTTCTTC. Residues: CASSPELGAYNEQFF.